Listed below are T cell receptor beta chains from one sample, sequenced in a study of PD-1 blockade in classical Hodgkin lymphoma. The data were produced by immunoSEQ multiplex PCR, yet TCRdb's version contains in-frame clones alone and is incomplete. The table lists about 19,000 clones, 70% to 80% of them singletons, with roughly a sixth in the top ten. The sequences come from peripheral blood mononuclear cells (PBMCs), collected before the second cycle of nivolumab. These receptors all come from a human donor with classical Hodgkin lymphoma. Each CDR3 is given with its conserved first and last residue. The order of the fields is V gene, clone size, J gene, D gene, CDR3 DNA, CDR3 protein. The D gene is left open where the match is weak. Expanded clones are given a class, and other clones once, few, many or no size at all.

V: TRBV20-1
size: few
J: TRBJ2-7
D: NA
DNA: TGCAGTGCCTCGATGAGCTACGAGCAGTACTTC
CDR3: CSASMSYEQYF

V: TRBV4-2
size: few
J: TRBJ1-4
D: TRBD1
DNA: TGTGCCAGCAGCCGAGAAGCAGGGGGAAATGAAAAACTGTTTTTT
CDR3: CASSREAGGNEKLFF

V: TRBV28
size: NA
J: TRBJ2-1
D: TRBD2
DNA: TGTGCCAGCAGTGGGGGGGGATACAATGAGCAGTTCTTC
CDR3: CASSGGGYNEQFF

V: TRBV27
size: NA
J: TRBJ2-1
D: TRBD2
DNA: TGTGCCAGCAGTTTTTGGACTAGCGATGAGCAGTTCTTC
CDR3: CASSFWTSDEQFF

V: TRBV5-6
size: NA
J: TRBJ1-4
D: NA
DNA: TGTGCCAGCAGCTGGCTGGGGGAGGTTGAAGAAAAACTGTTTTTT
CDR3: CASSWLGEVEEKLFF

V: TRBV21-1
size: NA
J: TRBJ2-7
D: NA
DNA: TGTGCCAGCAGCAAAGGGGGGAATCATCCGTACTTC
CDR3: CASSKGGNHPYF

V: TRBV5-8
size: NA
J: TRBJ2-5
D: NA
DNA: TGTGCCAGCAGAGGTCGGGGACGGGAGACCCAGTACTTC
CDR3: CASRGRGRETQYF

V: TRBV29-1
size: NA
J: TRBJ2-6
D: NA
DNA: TGCAGCGCACAGGGATCCTCTGGGGCCAACGTCCTGACTTTC
CDR3: CSAQGSSGANVLTF

V: TRBV27
size: NA
J: TRBJ1-6
D: TRBD1
DNA: TGTGCCAGCAGTTTAAATTACAGGGGTTCCTATAATTCACCCCTCCACTTT
CDR3: CASSLNYRGSYNSPLHF

V: TRBV6-6
size: NA
J: TRBJ1-6
D: NA
DNA: TGTGCCAGCACTCCCCTGGGGAGTAATTCACCCCTCCACTTT
CDR3: CASTPLGSNSPLHF

V: TRBV14
size: NA
J: TRBJ2-2
D: NA
DNA: TGTGCCAGCAGCCAATCGCCAGGGCAAGAGAACACCGGGGAGCTGTTTTTT
CDR3: CASSQSPGQENTGELFF

V: TRBV9
size: NA
J: TRBJ1-4
D: NA
DNA: TGTGCCAGCAGCGCAACCGGATTCACTAATGAAAAACTGTTTTTT
CDR3: CASSATGFTNEKLFF

V: TRBV7-3
size: NA
J: TRBJ2-1
D: NA
DNA: TGTGCCAGCAGCTTAAGCAGGGGTGAGCAGTTCTTC
CDR3: CASSLSRGEQFF

V: TRBV7-2
size: NA
J: TRBJ1-3
D: TRBD1
DNA: TGTGCCAGCAGCTTGACAGGGGGGAACTCTGGAAACACCATATATTTT
CDR3: CASSLTGGNSGNTIYF

V: TRBV4-1
size: NA
J: TRBJ1-1
D: NA
DNA: TGCGCCAGCAGCCAAGATCGGGGACCAATGAACACTGAAGCTTTCTTT
CDR3: CASSQDRGPMNTEAFF

V: TRBV18
size: NA
J: TRBJ2-2
D: NA
DNA: TGTGCCAGCTCACCTATTAAAGGGGACACCGGGGAGCTGTTTTTT
CDR3: CASSPIKGDTGELFF

V: TRBV19
size: few
J: TRBJ1-1
D: NA
DNA: TGTGCCAGTAGATCACGGACAGCCTTGAACACTGAAGCTTTCTTT
CDR3: CASRSRTALNTEAFF

V: TRBV1
size: NA
J: TRBJ2-5
D: NA
DNA: TGCACCAGCTATCGGGGACAAGAGACCCAGTACTTC
CDR3: CTSYRGQETQYF

V: TRBV4-3
size: NA
J: TRBJ2-2
D: NA
DNA: TGCGCCAGCAGCCCGTCGGACTTGGGGCGGGGGGAGCTGTTTTTT
CDR3: CASSPSDLGRGELFF

V: TRBV27
size: NA
J: TRBJ2-7
D: NA
DNA: TGTGCCAGCACTGCCGGACGAGAGCAGTACTTC
CDR3: CASTAGREQYF

V: TRBV11-2
size: NA
J: TRBJ1-1
D: NA
DNA: TGTGCCAGCAGCTTAGGAGGGCTTCGGGAAGCTTTCTTT
CDR3: CASSLGGLREAFF

V: TRBV27
size: NA
J: TRBJ2-1
D: TRBD2
DNA: TGTGCCAGCCTAGCGGGGGCCTCCTACAATGAGCAGTTCTTC
CDR3: CASLAGASYNEQFF

V: TRBV30
size: few
J: TRBJ1-1
D: NA
DNA: TGTGCCTGGAGCAGCGGACGGTCTGAAGCTTTCTTT
CDR3: CAWSSGRSEAFF

V: TRBV4-1
size: NA
J: TRBJ2-7
D: TRBD2
DNA: TGCGCCAGCAGCTATTCGACTAGCGGGAGCTACGAGCAGTACTTC
CDR3: CASSYSTSGSYEQYF

V: TRBV10-1
size: NA
J: TRBJ2-7
D: TRBD1
DNA: TGCGCCAGCAGTGGGACAGGGAACTACGAGCAGTACTTC
CDR3: CASSGTGNYEQYF

V: TRBV28
size: NA
J: TRBJ2-7
D: NA
DNA: TGTGCCAGCAGCCACGGCGATCGTTTCTACGAGCAGTACTTC
CDR3: CASSHGDRFYEQYF

V: TRBV2
size: NA
J: TRBJ1-4
D: NA
DNA: TGTGCCAGCAGTGAATACAGGGCTGGGGAAAAACTGTTTTTT
CDR3: CASSEYRAGEKLFF

V: TRBV5-1
size: NA
J: TRBJ2-2
D: TRBD2
DNA: TGCGCCAGCAGCTCACGTCGGGACTATACGAACACCGGGGAGCTGTTTTTT
CDR3: CASSSRRDYTNTGELFF

V: TRBV19
size: few
J: TRBJ2-4
D: NA
DNA: TGTGCCAGTAGTGGACGGGTCTTATCGCTAGCCAAAAACATTCAGTACTTC
CDR3: CASSGRVLSLAKNIQYF

V: TRBV7-9
size: NA
J: TRBJ2-1
D: NA
DNA: TGTGCCAGCAGCGGTAAATTGTACAATGAGCAGTTCTTC
CDR3: CASSGKLYNEQFF

V: TRBV7-9
size: few
J: TRBJ2-4
D: TRBD1
DNA: TGTGCCAGCAGCTTAGGGTCGCAGGGGGTAAACATTCAGTACTTC
CDR3: CASSLGSQGVNIQYF

V: TRBV11-2
size: NA
J: TRBJ2-7
D: TRBD1
DNA: TGTGCCAGCAGCCGTGACAGGGGCTCAACCTACGAGCAGTACTTC
CDR3: CASSRDRGSTYEQYF

V: TRBV19
size: NA
J: TRBJ1-1
D: TRBD1
DNA: TGTGCCAGCGAAGACAGGGGTCGGAGCACTGAAGCTTTCTTT
CDR3: CASEDRGRSTEAFF

V: TRBV7-2
size: NA
J: TRBJ2-5
D: NA
DNA: TGTGCCAGCAGCTTAGGCTGGGTTGAGACCCAGTACTTC
CDR3: CASSLGWVETQYF

V: TRBV5-6
size: NA
J: TRBJ1-5
D: TRBD1
DNA: TGTGCCAGCAGCCGGGGGTTCGACAGGGGGCAGCCCCAGCATTTT
CDR3: CASSRGFDRGQPQHF

V: TRBV10-3
size: NA
J: TRBJ2-1
D: NA
DNA: TGTGCCTCTCGAAACTCAAATGAGCAGTTCTTC
CDR3: CASRNSNEQFF

V: TRBV15
size: NA
J: TRBJ1-1
D: TRBD1
DNA: TGTGCCACCAGCAGGGAGACAGGGTTGGCCCCCGAGATCTTT
CDR3: CATSRETGLAPEIF

V: TRBV19
size: NA
J: TRBJ2-7
D: TRBD1
DNA: TGTGCCAGTAGTATAGGGACAGGGGTTTCCTACGAGCAGTACTTC
CDR3: CASSIGTGVSYEQYF

V: TRBV11-2
size: NA
J: TRBJ2-1
D: NA
DNA: TGTGCCAGCAGCGGGCAGGGCGATGAGCAGTTCTTC
CDR3: CASSGQGDEQFF

V: TRBV7-4
size: NA
J: TRBJ2-5
D: NA
DNA: TGTGCCAGCAGCTTAGCGGAAGAGACCCAGTACTTC
CDR3: CASSLAEETQYF

V: TRBV15
size: NA
J: TRBJ2-2
D: TRBD2
DNA: TGTGCCACCAGCAGGGGTAGCGGGGTCACCGGGGAGCTGTTTTTT
CDR3: CATSRGSGVTGELFF

V: TRBV7-3
size: NA
J: TRBJ1-2
D: NA
DNA: TGTGCCAGCAGCCCCGCGGGGGGAGACTATGGCTACACCTTC
CDR3: CASSPAGGDYGYTF

V: TRBV19
size: NA
J: TRBJ2-7
D: NA
DNA: TGTGCCAGTAGTATCAACGGAGGCTACGAGCAGTACTTC
CDR3: CASSINGGYEQYF

V: TRBV7-2
size: NA
J: TRBJ2-7
D: TRBD1
DNA: TGTGCCAGCAGCGTCGGGACAGGGAGCGCCTACGAGCAGTACTTC
CDR3: CASSVGTGSAYEQYF

V: TRBV10-2
size: medium-sized
J: TRBJ2-1
D: TRBD2
DNA: TGCGCCAGCAGTGACCCGACTAGCGGGTTCTACAATGAGCAGTTCTTC
CDR3: CASSDPTSGFYNEQFF

V: TRBV9
size: NA
J: TRBJ2-3
D: NA
DNA: TGTGCCAGCAGCGTAAATCCCAGCACAGATACGCAGTATTTT
CDR3: CASSVNPSTDTQYF

V: TRBV28
size: NA
J: TRBJ2-7
D: TRBD1
DNA: TGTGCCAGCAGCCGGGGACAGGGAGACTACGAGCAGTACTTC
CDR3: CASSRGQGDYEQYF

V: TRBV19
size: NA
J: TRBJ2-7
D: TRBD1
DNA: TGTGCCAGTAGCCTCCAGGGGGCCCTCTACGAGCAGTACTTC
CDR3: CASSLQGALYEQYF

V: TRBV28
size: NA
J: TRBJ1-1
D: NA
DNA: TGTGCCAGCAGTTTACCCCAGGGGCCGATTTACACTGAAGCTTTCTTT
CDR3: CASSLPQGPIYTEAFF